This TCR beta chain came from a study of control samples from healthy donors and cancer patients. Profiling relied on immunoSEQ multiplex PCR, and the TCRdb table lists in-frame clones only, not all of them. Of about 53,000 clones in the sample, roughly 87% were seen once. The CDR3 has 12 residues. V trimming: 10 bases; J trimming: 1 base; junction bases outside the gene matches: 4. The germline gives CDR1 MDHEN, CDR2 SYDVKM. The TCR was taken from a man aged 55-75 years with head and neck cancer. The material sequenced was PBMCs. This chain connects TRBV28 to TRBJ2-7; 7 bases fit TRBD2. CDR3 coding DNA: TGTGCCACCAGCGGGGCGTCCTACGAGCAGTACTTC. Its protein product is CATSGASYEQYF.